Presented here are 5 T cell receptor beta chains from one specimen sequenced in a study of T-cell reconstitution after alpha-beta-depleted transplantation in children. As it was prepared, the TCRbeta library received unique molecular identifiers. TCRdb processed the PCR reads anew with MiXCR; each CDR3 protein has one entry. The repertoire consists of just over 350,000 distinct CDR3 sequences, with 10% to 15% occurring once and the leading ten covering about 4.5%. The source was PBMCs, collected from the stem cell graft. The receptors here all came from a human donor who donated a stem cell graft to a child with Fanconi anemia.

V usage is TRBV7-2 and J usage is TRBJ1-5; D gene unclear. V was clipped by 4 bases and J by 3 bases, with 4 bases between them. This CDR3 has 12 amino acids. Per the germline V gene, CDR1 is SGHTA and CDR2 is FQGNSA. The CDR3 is CASSSYNQPQHF. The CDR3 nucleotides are TGTGCCAGCAGCTCCTACAATCAGCCCCAGCATTTT. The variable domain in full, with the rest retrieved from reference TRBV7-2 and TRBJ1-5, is GAGVSQSPSNKVTEKGKDVELRCDPISGHTALYWYRQSLGQGLEFLIYFQGNSAPDKSGLPSDRFSAERTGGSVSTLTIQRTQQEDSAVYLCASSSYNQPQHFGDGTRLSIL.

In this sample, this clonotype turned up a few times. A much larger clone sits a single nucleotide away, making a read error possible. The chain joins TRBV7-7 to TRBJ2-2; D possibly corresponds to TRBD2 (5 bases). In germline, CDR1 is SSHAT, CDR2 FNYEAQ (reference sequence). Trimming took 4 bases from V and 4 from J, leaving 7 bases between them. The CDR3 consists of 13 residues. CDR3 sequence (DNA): TGTGCCAGCAGCTCGGCGGGCACCGGGGAGCTGTTTTTT. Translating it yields CASSSAGTGELFF. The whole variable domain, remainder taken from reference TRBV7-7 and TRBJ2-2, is GAGVSQSPRYKVTKRGQDVTLRCDPISSHATLYWYQQALGQGPEFLTYFNYEAQPDKSGLPSDRFSAERPEGSISTLTIQRTEQRDSAMYRCASSSAGTGELFFGEGSRLTVL.

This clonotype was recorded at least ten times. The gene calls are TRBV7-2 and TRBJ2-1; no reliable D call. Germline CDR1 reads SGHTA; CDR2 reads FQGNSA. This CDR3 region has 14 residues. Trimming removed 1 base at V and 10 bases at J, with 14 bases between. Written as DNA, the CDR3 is TGTGCCAGCAGCTTAGTGGCTACCCCTCGGGAGCAGTTCTTC. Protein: CASSLVATPREQFF.

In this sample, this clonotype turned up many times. Here the CDR3 reads CASSLLNTGELFF. CDR3 in DNA: TGTGCCAGCAGTTTACTGAACACCGGGGAGCTGTTTTTT. The J gene is TRBJ2-2, the V gene TRBV6-2 or TRBV6-3; D is unclear. Germline V gene sequence: CDR1 MNHEY, CDR2 SVGEGT. V shed 4 bases and J shed 1 base, with 4 bases lying between them. This CDR3 has 13 amino acids.

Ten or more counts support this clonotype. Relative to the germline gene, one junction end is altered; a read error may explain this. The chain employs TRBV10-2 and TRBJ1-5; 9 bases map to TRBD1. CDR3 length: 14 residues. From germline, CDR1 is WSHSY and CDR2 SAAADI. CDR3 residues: CASSTTGGKQPQHF. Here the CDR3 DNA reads TGCGCCAGCAGTACAACAGGGGGCAAACAGCCCCAGCATTTT.